The T cell receptor beta chain under discussion was sequenced for a study of preoperative IRX-2 immunotherapy in early breast cancer. Sequenced by immunoSEQ multiplex PCR; TCRdb stores in-frame clones only, minus some. The sample records some 840 clones, about 74% being singletons. Described treatment: preoperative locoregional IRX-2 cytokine immunotherapy. The CDR3 spans 17 residues. V shed 4 bases and J shed 4 bases, with 21 bases lying between them. The sample consisted of tumor tissue, taken after IRX-2 immunotherapy. This clonotype was sampled from a human donor with breast cancer. The rearrangement joins TRBV7-1 to TRBJ2-3, with D possibly being TRBD1 (5 bases). TRBV7-1 is filed as an ORF, its function uncertain. The CDR3 sequence: CASSFPGSSTGADTQYF. As DNA, the CDR3 is TGTGCCAGCAGCTTTCCGGGTAGTTCAACAGGCGCAGATACGCAGTATTTT.